Presented here are 31 T cell receptor beta chains from one specimen sequenced in a study of blood T cell repertoires in COVID-19. Assay: immunoSEQ multiplex PCR; the TCRdb copy retains only in-frame clones and omits some. The sample includes around 62,000 clones, 65% to 90% seen only once; the top ten take more than 20%. Input material: peripheral blood. The receptors were gathered from a man aged 50 or older with acute or convalescent COVID-19.

The chain recombines TRBV6-5 with TRBJ2-5; D is uncertain. The CDR3 has 13 amino acids. V was cut by 2 bases and J by 2 bases, with 6 bases left in between. The germline V gene encodes CDR1 MNHEY and CDR2 SVGAGI. The CDR3 here is CASSYGFQETQYF. The CDR3 DNA is TGTGCCAGCAGTTACGGCTTTCAAGAGACCCAGTACTTC.

The gene calls are TRBV4-1 and TRBJ2-5; 9 bases are a match to TRBD1. CDR1 MGHRA and CDR2 YSYEKL come from the germline V gene. This CDR3 spans 18 amino acids. The trim removed 0 bases at V and 2 bases at J, leaving 10 bases unmatched. As DNA, the CDR3 is TGCGCCAGCAGCCAAGAGAAGGAGGGGACAGGGAGGCAAGAGACCCAGTACTTC. This translates into CASSQEKEGTGRQETQYF.

CDR3 sequence: CASVAGTGSNTEAFF. The CDR3 region has the DNA TGTGCCAGCGTTGCGGGGACAGGGTCGAACACTGAAGCTTTCTTT. The V call is TRBV9, the J call TRBJ1-1, with 9 nucleotides matching TRBD1. From germline, CDR1 is SGDLS and CDR2 YYNGEE. CDR3 size: 15 residues. V trimming: 7 bases; J trimming: 1 base; junction bases outside the gene matches: 8.

This chain connects TRBV3-1 (or the pseudogene TRBV3-2) to TRBJ2-2; 10 bases fit TRBD1. The CDR3 length is 16 residues. V lost 1 base and J lost 2; bases outside the gene matches: 1. Germline V gene lookup returns CDR1 LGHDT and CDR2 YNNKEL (reference sequence). CDR3 region: CASSQGTGGNTGELFF. CDR3 sequence (DNA): TGTGCCAGCAGCCAAGGGACAGGGGGTAACACCGGGGAGCTGTTTTTT.

This clone appeared a single time. The gene calls are TRBV11-2 and TRBJ1-1; D unresolved. Trimming cost V 5 bases and J 8 bases, with 12 bases left between them. This CDR3 spans 12 amino acids. The germline V gene has CDR1 SGHAT and CDR2 FQNNGV. This CDR3 reads CASSPEALEAFF. The CDR3 nucleotides read TGTGCCAGCAGCCCAGAGGCACTGGAAGCTTTCTTT.

The CDR3 DNA is TGTGCCAGCAGCCCCCCTTACCGGGACTCGGAGACCCAGTACTTC. As protein: CASSPPYRDSETQYF. The chain links TRBV7-9 to TRBJ2-5, with a tentative D call TRBD2 (6 bases). This CDR3 has 15 residues. CDR1 is SEHNR and CDR2 is FQNEAQ in the germline V gene (reference sequence). Trimming removed 5 bases from V and 5 bases from J, with 18 bases in between.

This chain connects TRBV28 to TRBJ1-5; TRBD1 is a possible D gene (5 bases). Germline CDR1 is MDHEN and CDR2 is SYDVKM. The CDR3 has 15 amino acids. V was pared by 7 bases and J by 4 bases, with 17 bases between. The CDR3 bases are TGTGCCAGCAACCAAGACCGGGGGGGGAATCAGCCCCAGCATTTT. Residues: CASNQDRGGNQPQHF.

In DNA form, the CDR3 reads TGTGCCAGCAGCCCTACTTCGCCGCCTCCGACTGGCTATGGCTACACCTTC. Encoded protein: CASSPTSPPPTGYGYTF. V gene TRBV25-1 combines with J gene TRBJ1-2; D call uncertain. CDR1 and CDR2 (germline): MGHDK, SYGVNS. V shed 6 bases and J shed 4 bases, with 24 bases lying between them. The CDR3 length is 17 residues.

The chain combines TRBV15 with TRBJ1-2; tentative D call: TRBD1 (6 bases). CDR3 length: 14 amino acids. The V end was cut by 5 bases, the J end by 3 bases, with 13 bases between. CDR1 and CDR2 from the germline V gene are LNHNV and YYDKDF (reference sequence). The CDR3 nucleotides are TGTGCCACCAGCGGACAGCCCTCGGACTATGGCTACACCTTC. This encodes CATSGQPSDYGYTF.

The chain uses TRBV10-1 and TRBJ2-5, with 13 nucleotides matching TRBD2. V shed 4 bases, J shed 3 bases, and the junction held 8 bases outside the gene matches. This CDR3 has 17 residues. CDR1 is WNHNN and CDR2 is SYGVQD in the germline V gene (reference sequence). CDR3 bases: TGCGCCAGCAGTGCAGTCTTCGGACTAGCGGGGGAAGAGACCCAGTACTTC. Its protein product is CASSAVFGLAGEETQYF.

In this sample, this clone turned up a few times. The V call is TRBV5-8, the J call TRBJ2-7; D is ambiguous. Per the germline V gene, CDR1 is SGHTS and CDR2 is YDEGEE. The CDR3 has 11 amino acids. The V and J ends lost 1 base and 6 bases respectively, with 5 bases between them. CDR3 loop: CASSLTAEQYV. For the CDR3, the DNA is TGTGCCAGCAGCTTGACAGCCGAGCAGTACGTC.

This clone showed up just once. The chain joins TRBV3-1 (or the pseudogene TRBV3-2) to TRBJ1-5; D gene ambiguous. The germline V and J ends were trimmed by 5 bases and 4 bases, with 6 bases remaining between them. Germline CDR1 LGHDT, CDR2 YNNKEL (reference sequence). The CDR3 is made up of 12 amino acids. The CDR3 loop reads CASSTQNQPQHF. CDR3 nucleotides: TGTGCCAGCAGCACACAGAATCAGCCCCAGCATTTT.

The J gene is TRBJ2-5, the V gene TRBV5-1; 8 bases align to TRBD2. The V gene's germline CDR1 is SGHRS and CDR2 YFSETQ. V trimming: 0 bases; J trimming: 6 bases; junction bases outside the gene matches: 7. The CDR3 contains 15 residues. The DNA of the CDR3 is TGCGCCAGCAGCTTGGGGGGACTAGAGGTAAAGACCCAGTACTTC. Translation: CASSLGGLEVKTQYF.

The chain is built from TRBV3-1 (or the pseudogene TRBV3-2) and TRBJ2-2; D is perhaps TRBD1 (5 bases). Germline assignment: CDR1 LGHDT and CDR2 YNNKEL (reference sequence). The CDR3 spans 14 residues. Deletions cut 4 bases from V and 1 base from J, with 7 bases between. CDR3 bases: TGTGCCAGCAGCCCCACAGGGAACACCGGGGAGCTGTTTTTT. Translation: CASSPTGNTGELFF.

V usage is TRBV2 and J usage is TRBJ2-3, with 12 bases fitting TRBD2. The junction had 4 bases not matched to a gene; V was cut back by 6 bases and J by 3 bases. This CDR3 spans 15 amino acids. CDR1 and CDR2 (germline): SNHLY, FYNNEI. The CDR3 reads CASRASGGATDTQYF. The CDR3 nucleotides are TGTGCCAGCAGGGCTAGCGGGGGGGCTACAGATACGCAGTATTTT.

The V and J genes are TRBV6-5 and TRBJ1-1, with D perhaps TRBD1 (5 bases). V was clipped by 9 bases and J by 2 bases, with 16 bases between them. Per the germline V gene, CDR1 is MNHEY and CDR2 is SVGAGI. This CDR3 is built from 14 residues. CDR3 nucleotide sequence: TGTGCCAGTTCGGTTAGCGGGGGAAACACTGAAGCTTTCTTT. Residues: CASSVSGGNTEAFF.

This clone has only one observation. The genes are TRBV18 and TRBJ2-5; D is possibly TRBD2 (7 bases). The CDR3 loop spans 17 amino acids. V was cut by 1 base and J by 2 bases, with 17 bases left in between. Germline V gives CDR1 KGHSH, CDR2 LQKENI. CDR3 DNA sequence: TGTGCCAGCTCACCACGGGGGGGGCCAGGGAATCAAGAGACCCAGTACTTC. It is translated as CASSPRGGPGNQETQYF. Looking up the rest from reference TRBV18 and TRBJ2-5 gives the full variable domain: NAGVMQNPRHLVRRRGQEARLRCSPMKGHSHVYWYRQLPEEGLKFMVYLQKENIIDESGMPKERFSAEFPKEGPSILRIQQVVRGDSAAYFCASSPRGGPGNQETQYFGPGTRLLVL.

This sequence joins TRBV18 and TRBJ2-5; possible D gene TRBD2, 6 bases. V dropped 2 bases and J dropped 3 bases, with 7 bases sitting between them. The CDR3 runs 13 residues. Per germline, CDR1 KGHSH and CDR2 LQKENI. In nucleotides, the CDR3 is TGTGCCAGCTCACCAGGGGAGGAAGAGACCCAGTACTTC. This gives the protein CASSPGEEETQYF.

The V call is TRBV19, the J call TRBJ2-3; 8 nucleotides line up with TRBD2. From germline, CDR1 is LNHDA and CDR2 SQIVND (reference sequence). Trimming at V came to 10 bases and at J to 2 bases, leaving 14 bases not matched to a gene. The CDR3 loop spans 16 amino acids. In DNA form, the CDR3 reads TGTGCCACCAGTCCTATGCGGGGGGTACTCACAGATACGCAGTATTTT. Encoded protein: CATSPMRGVLTDTQYF.

The table lists this clone with a count of one. The chain links TRBV7-9 to TRBJ2-7; 8 bases agree with TRBD1. Germline V CDR1 and CDR2: SEHNR, FQNEAQ (reference sequence). Trimming at V came to 5 bases and at J to 3 bases, leaving 6 bases not matched to a gene. The CDR3 spans 14 residues. This CDR3 is CASSGQGSNYEQYF. DNA for the CDR3: TGTGCCAGCAGCGGACAGGGTAGTAACTACGAGCAGTACTTC.

The CDR3 sequence is CASSPQGFSPSPLHF. DNA for the CDR3: TGCGCCAGCAGCCCCCAGGGTTTTTCTCCCTCACCCCTCCACTTT. The chain employs TRBV4-1 and TRBJ1-6; tentatively, D is TRBD1 (5 bases). There are 15 residues in the CDR3. Germline-derived CDR1 and CDR2 are MGHRA and YSYEKL. V lost 4 bases, J lost 10 bases, and 17 bases lay in between.

The CDR3 here is CASSQGLAGGPFYNEQFF. CDR3 nucleotide sequence: TGTGCCAGCAGTCAGGGACTAGCGGGGGGGCCTTTCTACAATGAGCAGTTCTTC. The genes are TRBV27 and TRBJ2-1, with 16 bases matching TRBD2. CDR1 and CDR2 (germline): MNHEY, SMNVEV (reference sequence). CDR3 length: 18 residues. V lost 5 bases to trimming and J lost 3 bases; unmatched junction nucleotides: 7.

The V call is TRBV2, the J call TRBJ2-5; 10 bases are shared with TRBD2. Per germline, CDR1 SNHLY and CDR2 FYNNEI. The CDR3 runs to 13 residues. The V segment lost 10 bases and the J segment 7 bases; nucleotides outside the gene matches: 9. CDR3 sequence: CAMSGLARGTQYF. The CDR3 DNA sequence: TGTGCCATGTCGGGACTAGCGCGCGGGACCCAGTACTTC.

The chain couples TRBV3-1 (or the pseudogene TRBV3-2) to TRBJ2-7; 8 bases fit TRBD1. V shed 1 base, J shed 2 bases, and the junction held 7 bases outside the gene matches. There are 16 residues in the CDR3. In germline, CDR1 is LGHDT, CDR2 YNNKEL (reference sequence). As DNA, the CDR3 is TGTGCCAGCAGCCAAGTCTTACAGGGGGAGGCCTACGAGCAGTACTTC. Protein product: CASSQVLQGEAYEQYF.

The chain joins TRBV6-4 to TRBJ2-3; 12 bases are a match to TRBD1. The V gene end was trimmed by 4 bases and the J gene end by 4 bases; junction bases not matched to a gene: 3. The CDR3 consists of 15 residues. CDR1 is MRHNA, CDR2 SNTAGT, per germline. Here the CDR3 reads CASSAGTGGSDTQYF. DNA for the CDR3: TGTGCCAGCAGTGCCGGGACAGGGGGCTCAGATACGCAGTATTTT.

The V and J genes are TRBV5-1 and TRBJ1-3, with a tentative D call TRBD1 (5 bases). Trimming stripped 5 bases from V and 2 bases from J, with 14 bases between. The germline gives CDR1 SGHRS, CDR2 YFSETQ. The CDR3 is made up of 15 amino acids. The CDR3 sequence is CASRLDQGTGNTIYF. The CDR3 nucleotides read TGCGCCAGCAGATTAGATCAGGGCACTGGAAACACCATATATTTT.

This chain links TRBV4-2 with TRBJ2-1; TRBD2 is a possible D gene (6 bases). V gave up 2 bases and J gave up 2 bases, with 19 bases separating them. The CDR3 covers 18 residues. Germline V gene lookup returns CDR1 LGHNA and CDR2 YNFKEQ. The chain's CDR3 is CASSQMGGETRTYNEQFF. The CDR3 coding sequence is TGTGCCAGCAGCCAAATGGGCGGGGAGACTAGAACCTACAATGAGCAGTTCTTC.

This clone has a single count. The chain carries TRBV6-6 and TRBJ1-1, with D possibly TRBD1 on 5 matching bases. V lost 2 bases and J 4 bases, leaving 11 bases between the germline ends. This CDR3 is built from 14 residues. Germline V CDR1 and CDR2: MNHNY, SVGAGI (reference sequence). This CDR3 is CASSYRGGSTEAFF. CDR3 sequence (DNA): TGTGCCAGCAGTTACAGGGGTGGTAGCACTGAAGCTTTCTTT.

The chain uses TRBV30 and TRBJ2-1, with D hard to call. The CDR3 spans 12 residues. Germline lookup yields CDR1 GTSNPN and CDR2 SVGIG (reference sequence). Deletions cut 8 bases from V and 6 bases from J, with 14 bases between. The CDR3 reads CAHSAGSNEQFF. The DNA for the CDR3 is TGTGCCCACTCTGCCGGTTCCAATGAGCAGTTCTTC.

This clone is a singleton in its sample. This rearrangement joins TRBV27 to TRBJ2-3; TRBD2 matches 7 bases. The CDR3 runs to 18 residues. CDR1 and CDR2 from the germline V gene are MNHEY and SMNVEV (reference sequence). V was pared by 1 base and J by 4 bases, with 14 bases of the junction left unmatched. The DNA for the CDR3 is TGTGCCAGCAGTTTATATCCCGTAGCGGGTCCGGGGGCAGATACGCAGTATTTT. It yields the protein CASSLYPVAGPGADTQYF.

The V call is TRBV11-2, the J call TRBJ1-1, with D unclear. This CDR3 region has 14 residues. Germline CDR1 is SGHAT and CDR2 is FQNNGV. V was shortened by 1 base and J by 0 bases, with 6 bases between the two germline ends. The CDR3 DNA follows: TGTGCCAGCAGCTTAGGGACTATGAACACTGAAGCTTTCTTT. This encodes CASSLGTMNTEAFF.